This TCR beta chain was sequenced in a study of PD-L1 blockade in urothelial cancer. Study as a whole: Males with bladder-origin urothelial cancer made up about 85% of the roughly 29 patients. Blood samples had a median of around 150,000 T cells.

Time point given: pretreatment peripheral blood. The study collected 1 to 8 samples per patient, pretreatment and on-treatment. V was shortened by 6 bases and J by 3 bases, with 14 bases between the two germline ends. The CDR3 covers 14 residues. Synthetic spike-ins, TCR analog templates, were added into each PCR. TCRdb's table, derived via immunoSEQ multiplex PCR, lists solely in-frame clones and lacks some. The sample carries roughly 87,000 clones, roughly 90% recorded once. Sequenced here: PBMCs, sampled around atezolizumab (anti-PD-L1) treatment. This rearrangement joins TRBV23-1 to TRBJ1-1; tentatively, D is TRBD1 (6 bases). TRBV23-1 is identified as an open reading frame with a role that is uncertain. The source is a woman aged 80 or over with urothelial cancer. The CDR3 region has the DNA TGCGCCAGCAGCGAGGAGGGGGGGGACACTGAAGCTTTCTTT. This encodes CASSEEGGDTEAFF.